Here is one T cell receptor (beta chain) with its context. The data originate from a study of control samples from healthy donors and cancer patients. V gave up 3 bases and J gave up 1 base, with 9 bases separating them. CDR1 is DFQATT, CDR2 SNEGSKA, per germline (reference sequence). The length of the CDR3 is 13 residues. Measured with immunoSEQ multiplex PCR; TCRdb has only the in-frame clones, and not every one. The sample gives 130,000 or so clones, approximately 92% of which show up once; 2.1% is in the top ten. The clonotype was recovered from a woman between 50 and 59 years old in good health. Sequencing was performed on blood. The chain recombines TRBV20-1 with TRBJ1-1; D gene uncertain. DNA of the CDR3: TGCAGTGCTAGTAGTGGCCCGAACACTGAAGCTTTCTTT. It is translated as CSASSGPNTEAFF.